These T cell receptor beta chains were read from a single sample in a study of T-cell memory formation after mild COVID-19. TCRdb called the 5' RACE reads again in MiXCR, with one record for every CDR3 protein. There are under 450,000 distinct CDR3 sequences in the sample; 20% to 25% occur only once, and around a fifth lies in the top ten. Sequencing was done on a sample of PBMCs or a T cell subset sorted from them (not recorded which). The receptor set was obtained from a man between 18 and 29 years old who had mild COVID-19 (a few samples of this study predate the infection). Cell type and time point are not known. CDR3s include the opening cysteine and the closing phenylalanine or tryptophan. The D gene is left open where the match is weak. For some rows the clone size is stated as once, few or many, or as a class when expanded; others skip it.

few	.	TRBV4-3	TRBJ1-4	TGCGCCAGCAGCCAAGTTTTCCAGCGGGAAAAACTGTTTTTT	CASSQVFQREKLFF
.	.	TRBV7-6	TRBJ1-3	TGTGCCAGCAGCTCGGTGTTGGATGCTGGAAACACCATATATTTT	CASSSVLDAGNTIYF
.	.	TRBV20-1	TRBJ1-5	TGCAGTGCTAGATCAGGGATTGGACAGCCCCAGCATTTT	CSARSGIGQPQHF
.	.	TRBV30	TRBJ2-7	TGTGCCTGGAGTGTACAGTCAGCGATCGAGCAGTACTTC	CAWSVQSAIEQYF
few	TRBD1	TRBV28	TRBJ2-7	TGTGCCAGCAGTTCTCAGGGGGCCTATAACCCTTACGAGCAGTACTTC	CASSSQGAYNPYEQYF
many	.	TRBV7-2	TRBJ2-7	TGTGCCAGCAGCTCCCGCTCCAGGGGCCCCTACGAGCAGTACTTC	CASSSRSRGPYEQYF
.	.	TRBV7-8	TRBJ2-2	TGTGCCAGCAGCCCAGACGCGGAGGGCGGGGAGCTGTTTTTT	CASSPDAEGGELFF
few	TRBD1	TRBV5-4	TRBJ2-7	TGTGCCAGCAGCTCGAGACAGGGAACGGGCGAGCAGTACTTC	CASSSRQGTGEQYF
.	.	TRBV20-1	TRBJ2-6	TGCAGTGCTCGACAGGACTCTGGGGCCAACGTCCTGACTTTC	CSARQDSGANVLTF
.	.	TRBV20-1	TRBJ2-5	TGCAGTGCTAGGGATTTCTCCGCGTTTAGGGGAGAGACCCAGTACTTC	CSARDFSAFRGETQYF
.	.	TRBV6-5	TRBJ1-2	TGTGCCAGCAGTTACTCCGAAGGGGGAAATGGCTACACCTTC	CASSYSEGGNGYTF
.	TRBD2	TRBV7-3	TRBJ2-1	TGTGCCAGCAGGTTAACTAGCGGGGGGTCCCCGAATGAGCAGTTCTTC	CASRLTSGGSPNEQFF
.	TRBD1	TRBV3-1	TRBJ1-2	TGTGCCAGCAGCCAACTCATCGGACAGGGCTTTGGTGGCTACACCTTC	CASSQLIGQGFGGYTF
.	.	TRBV6-6	TRBJ1-5	TGTGCCAGAAGTTACTCAGGCGCTCGTCAGCCCCAGCATTTT	CARSYSGARQPQHF
.	TRBD1	TRBV9	TRBJ1-1	TGTGCCAGCAGCAAGACAGGGACGAACACTGAAGCTTTCTTT	CASSKTGTNTEAFF
.	.	TRBV5-1	TRBJ1-6	TGCGCCAGCAGAGGGGACACCGGGACCGCGGGTTCACCCCTCCACTTT	CASRGDTGTAGSPLHF
few	TRBD1	TRBV7-9	TRBJ1-2	TGTGCCAGCAGCACCAACAGGGGAACCTATGGCTACACCTTC	CASSTNRGTYGYTF
.	.	TRBV6-5	TRBJ1-2	TGTGCCAGCAGTTACCAGGGACTGCATGGCTACACCTTC	CASSYQGLHGYTF
.	.	TRBV6-5	TRBJ2-3	TGTGCCAGCAGTTACGGGACAATTCAAGGGGGTACGCAGTATTTT	CASSYGTIQGGTQYF
few	.	TRBV18	TRBJ1-1	TGTGCCAGCTCACCCAACAGGGATACTGAAGCTTTCTTT	CASSPNRDTEAFF
.	.	TRBV4-3	TRBJ1-1	TGCGCCAGCAGCCAAGGAGTAGACACTGAAGCTTTCTTT	CASSQGVDTEAFF
few	TRBD1	TRBV12-3/TRBV12-4	TRBJ1-3	TGTGCCAGCAGTCACGACAGGGCTGGAAACACCATATATTTT	CASSHDRAGNTIYF
.	.	TRBV12-3/TRBV12-4	TRBJ2-4	TGTGCCAGCAGTTTGCGGGAAGACATTCAGTACTTC	CASSLREDIQYF
few	.	TRBV28	TRBJ2-2	TGTGCCAGCAGTTTTATCGGTTTGTCCGGGGAGCTGTTTTTT	CASSFIGLSGELFF
many	.	TRBV6-5	TRBJ1-5	TGTGCCAGCAGTTACCAGCCCCAGCATTTT	CASSYQPQHF
.	.	TRBV12-3/TRBV12-4	TRBJ1-1	TGTGCCAGCAGTTCCGGGGGCGAAAGGGAAGCTTTCTTT	CASSSGGEREAFF
few	TRBD1	TRBV7-6	TRBJ2-2	TGTGCCAGCAGCTTAGTGGCAGGGGGCACCGGGGAGCTGTTTTTT	CASSLVAGGTGELFF
few	TRBD2	TRBV7-9	TRBJ2-5	TGTGCCAGCAGCGTAACCCTAGCGGGAACTCGGGAGACCCAGTACTTC	CASSVTLAGTRETQYF
.	TRBD2	TRBV12-3/TRBV12-4	TRBJ2-2	TGTGCCAGCAGAAGAACTAGCGGGGAAACCGGGGAGCTGTTTTTT	CASRRTSGETGELFF
few	.	TRBV9	TRBJ2-3	TGTGCCAGCAGCGGCCACAGGGCAGATACGCAGTATTTT	CASSGHRADTQYF
.	TRBD1	TRBV7-2	TRBJ2-7	TGTGCCAGCATCACAGGGGGCGGCTACGAGCAGTACTTC	CASITGGGYEQYF
.	.	TRBV5-1	TRBJ2-7	TGCGCCAGCAGGAAACTCTGCGACAGTACCTACGAGCAGTACTTC	CASRKLCDSTYEQYF
many	.	TRBV5-4	TRBJ2-1	TGTGCCAGCAGCTTGGGGGGATTTCGCGGAGACAATGAGCAGTTCTTC	CASSLGGFRGDNEQFF
few	.	TRBV7-8	TRBJ2-3	TGTGCCAGCAGCTTAGTGGCTCGGGGGCAGGGCACAGATACGCAGTATTTT	CASSLVARGQGTDTQYF
many	TRBD2	TRBV7-2	TRBJ2-1	TGTGCCAGCGGATTAGCGGGGGGGCCGTACAATGAGCAGTTCTTC	CASGLAGGPYNEQFF
.	TRBD2	TRBV6-5	TRBJ2-3	TGTGCCAGCAGACCACGGGCGGGGGTCACAGATACGCAGTATTTT	CASRPRAGVTDTQYF
.	.	TRBV7-9	TRBJ1-6	TGTGCCAGCAGCCTACAGGATTCACCCCTCCACTTT	CASSLQDSPLHF
.	.	TRBV7-6	TRBJ1-4	TGTGCCAGCAAGGGGTTTGGTGAAAAACTGTTTTTT	CASKGFGEKLFF
many	.	TRBV28	TRBJ2-3	TGTGCCAGCAGTTTTATTGAGGGTGCCCCCACAGATACGCAGTATTTT	CASSFIEGAPTDTQYF
once	.	TRBV7-9	TRBJ1-2	TGTGCCAGCAGCTTCGGGACCCCCTATGGCTACACCTTC	CASSFGTPYGYTF
.	TRBD1	TRBV7-3	TRBJ2-6	TGTGCCAGCAGCCCCAGGACAGGGGACTCTGGGGCCAACGTCCTGACTTTC	CASSPRTGDSGANVLTF
once	.	TRBV7-2	TRBJ1-5	TGTGCCAGCAGCCACTTCGGCGGCAATCAGCCCCAGCATTTT	CASSHFGGNQPQHF
once	.	TRBV5-6	TRBJ1-5	TGTGCCAGCAGCTTGGGGGGGACGGCGGATCAGCCCCAGCATTTT	CASSLGGTADQPQHF
.	.	TRBV4-1	TRBJ2-6	TGCGCCAGCAGCCAAGGAGGAGCTGGGGCCAACGTCCTGACTTTC	CASSQGGAGANVLTF
.	TRBD2	TRBV6-6	TRBJ2-3	TGTGCCAGCACTATAGCGGGGGTGTCCGATACGCAGTATTTT	CASTIAGVSDTQYF
.	.	TRBV9	TRBJ2-3	TGTGCCAGCAGCCCTAGCCTGGGGTACACAGATACGCAGTATTTT	CASSPSLGYTDTQYF
.	.	TRBV11-2	TRBJ1-5	TGTGCCAGCAGCTTCGGGGAGGGTCAGCCCCAGCATTTT	CASSFGEGQPQHF
.	TRBD2	TRBV4-2	TRBJ2-5	TGTGCCAGCAGCCAGGGACTAGCGGGGGGCGGAGCCCAAGAGACCCAGTACTTC	CASSQGLAGGGAQETQYF
few	.	TRBV6-2/TRBV6-3	TRBJ1-1	TGTGCCAGCAGTCCTACACAGAAACCACGAGCCGACAGTTACACTGAAGCTTTCTTT	CASSPTQKPRADSYTEAFF
.	TRBD2	TRBV6-5	TRBJ2-1	TGTGCCAGCAGTACCGGACTAGCTGGCGAGCAGTTCTTC	CASSTGLAGEQFF
.	TRBD1	TRBV2	TRBJ1-6	TGTGCCAGCACCGAGAGGCCGGGACAGGGACTTAATTCACCCCTCCACTTT	CASTERPGQGLNSPLHF
few	.	TRBV7-6	TRBJ1-1	TGTGCCAGCAGCTTGCCATCAGTGCCCGGCAGCTTACAGAACACTGAAGCTTTCTTT	CASSLPSVPGSLQNTEAFF
.	.	TRBV20-1	TRBJ2-3	TGCAGTGCTAGTATCTGGGGAACTAGCACAGATACGCAGTATTTT	CSASIWGTSTDTQYF
few	.	TRBV9	TRBJ1-6	TGTGCCAGCAGCCCCACCCGGGGGCAAAATTCACCCCTCCACTTT	CASSPTRGQNSPLHF
.	.	TRBV7-9	TRBJ2-5	TGTGCCAGCAGCTCCGCCCACAGCGAAGAGACCCAGTACTTC	CASSSAHSEETQYF
few	.	TRBV6-5	TRBJ1-5	TGTGCCAGCAGTTACTCGATCCCCATCCCGGGAGGCAATCAGCCCCAGCATTTT	CASSYSIPIPGGNQPQHF
many	.	TRBV28	TRBJ2-5	TGTGCCAGCAGTACACCGGCTTCAGAGACCCAGTACTTC	CASSTPASETQYF
.	TRBD2	TRBV4-3	TRBJ2-1	TGCGCCAGAAGCCAAGAGTTGACTAGCGGGCGCGATGAGCAGTTCTTC	CARSQELTSGRDEQFF
.	TRBD2	TRBV7-2	TRBJ2-1	TGTGCCAGCAGCTTCCGCGGGGGGGCGGACAATGAGCAGTTCTTC	CASSFRGGADNEQFF